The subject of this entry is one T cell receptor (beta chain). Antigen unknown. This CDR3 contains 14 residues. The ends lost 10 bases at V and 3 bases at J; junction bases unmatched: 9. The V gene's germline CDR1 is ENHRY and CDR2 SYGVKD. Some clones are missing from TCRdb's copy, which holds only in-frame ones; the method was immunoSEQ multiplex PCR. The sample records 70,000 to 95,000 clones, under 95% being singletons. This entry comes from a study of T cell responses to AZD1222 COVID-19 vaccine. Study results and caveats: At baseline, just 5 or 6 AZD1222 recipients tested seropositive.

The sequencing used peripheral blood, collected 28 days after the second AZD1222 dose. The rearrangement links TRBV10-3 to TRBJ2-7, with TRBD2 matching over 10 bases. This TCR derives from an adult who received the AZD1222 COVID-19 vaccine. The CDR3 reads CATRVGTSVYEQYF. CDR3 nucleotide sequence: TGTGCCACTAGAGTTGGGACTAGCGTCTACGAGCAGTACTTC.